This entry lists 11 T cell receptor beta chains sequenced from one sample in a study of CD8 T cells in ankylosing spondylitis (dated by TCRdb to about 2017). Library creation used 5' RACE. Sequencing was performed on an Illumina HiSeq 2500. The raw public data were reprocessed by TCRdb itself: fastp quality trimming at Q25, MiXCR clonotype calling, in-frame beta chains only. Duplicate CDR3 protein sequences are folded into a single record with the most common DNA and genes. The sample table shows around 320,000 distinct CDR3 sequences, and about a fifth are seen once. The top ten clonotypes cover 3.5% of the sample. Material for sequencing was blood, either unsorted or a sorted T cell fraction (not recorded which). The origin of the receptors is a female donor with ankylosing spondylitis or in good health (not recorded which).

The J gene is TRBJ2-3, the V gene TRBV7-2; 8 positions match TRBD1. Trimming removed 3 bases from V and 4 bases from J; junction bases left unmatched: 12. Germline V gene data show CDR1 as SGHTA and CDR2 as FQGNSA. CDR3 length: 17 residues. The CDR3 spells CASSLRKGQGRADTQYF. The CDR3 DNA follows: TGTGCCAGCAGCTTGCGCAAAGGACAGGGTAGGGCAGATACGCAGTATTTT.

The chain employs TRBV12-3 or TRBV12-4 and TRBJ2-3; TRBD1 might be the D (6 bases). The length of the CDR3 is 12 residues. Trimming removed 6 bases at V and 3 bases at J, with 7 bases between. CDR3 sequence reads: CASRTGTDTQYF. The CDR3 nucleotides read TGTGCCAGCAGAACAGGGACAGATACGCAGTATTTT.

In this sample, this clonotype turned up a few times. The DNA for the CDR3 is TGTGCCAGCAGCCCAAACAGGACTAGATCCAATGAGCAGTTCTTC. Its translation: CASSPNRTRSNEQFF. The chain combines TRBV7-8 with TRBJ2-1, with 7 bases matching TRBD2. The ends lost 5 bases at V and 6 bases at J; junction bases unmatched: 10. The germline gives CDR1 SGHVS, CDR2 FQNEAQ. This CDR3 spans 15 amino acids.

V gene TRBV9 combines with J gene TRBJ2-7; D is undetermined. Trimming left V 1 base short and J 6 bases short, with 17 bases between. The CDR3 has 15 amino acids. Germline values: CDR1 SGDLS, CDR2 YYNGEE. The CDR3 sequence: CASSVSATPRFEQYF. CDR3 sequence (DNA): TGTGCCAGCAGCGTAAGTGCGACGCCTAGGTTCGAGCAGTACTTC.

This clonotype was seen ten or more times. V usage is TRBV4-2 and J usage is TRBJ2-2; TRBD1 matches at 7 bases. Germline V gives CDR1 LGHNA, CDR2 YNFKEQ. The CDR3 has 14 residues. J lost 5 bases, V lost 3 bases, and 3 bases had no gene match. The CDR3 nucleotides are TGTGCCAGCAGCCAGGAGACAGGGACCGGGGAGCTGTTTTTT. Translated: CASSQETGTGELFF.

This clonotype was observed at least ten times. V usage is TRBV20-1 and J usage is TRBJ1-5, with 8 bases aligning to TRBD1. Germline V lookup: CDR1 DFQATT, CDR2 SNEGSKA (reference sequence). V was clipped by 3 bases and J by 2 bases; unmatched bases: 3. The CDR3 extends over 14 amino acids. The CDR3 region is CSARQGARNQPQHF. The CDR3 bases are TGCAGTGCTAGGCAGGGGGCGCGCAATCAGCCCCAGCATTTT.

This clonotype was picked up many times. The rearrangement joins TRBV20-1 to TRBJ2-5; the D gene is possibly TRBD2 (5 bases). Trimming pared 6 bases from V and 5 bases from J, leaving 13 bases between. This CDR3 is built from 12 residues. From germline, CDR1 is DFQATT and CDR2 SNEGSKA (reference sequence). CDR3 loop: CSATPGGETQYF. CDR3 nucleotides: TGCAGTGCAACTCCCGGCGGGGAGACCCAGTACTTC.

This clonotype was seen only a few times. The V call is TRBV6-1, the J call TRBJ1-5, with D unresolved. Trimming took 7 bases from V and 7 from J, leaving 11 bases between them. Looked up from germline, CDR1 is MNHNS and CDR2 is SASEGT. The CDR3 has 12 amino acids. The CDR3 DNA reads as TGTGCCAGCAAAGGAATGGGGCAGCCCCAGCATTTT. This encodes CASKGMGQPQHF.

Only a few counts were recorded for this clonotype. The chain combines TRBV7-2 with TRBJ2-1; D perhaps matches TRBD2 (6 bases). The CDR3 runs 14 residues. Germline CDR1 and CDR2: SGHTA and FQGNSA. The V gene lost 3 bases and the J gene lost 7 bases, with 13 bases spanning the gap. The CDR3 sequence is CASSFGGWGNEQFF. As DNA, the CDR3 is TGTGCCAGCAGCTTTGGGGGGTGGGGGAATGAGCAGTTCTTC.

The chain couples TRBV5-1 to TRBJ2-7; D not resolved. This CDR3 has 14 residues. Germline lookup yields CDR1 SGHRS and CDR2 YFSETQ. Trimming stripped 0 bases from V and 7 bases from J, with 14 bases between. The CDR3 sequence is CASSLDVDLTEQYF. CDR3 nucleotides: TGCGCCAGCAGCTTGGATGTTGACTTGACAGAGCAGTACTTC.

This clonotype showed up many times. V usage is TRBV18 and J usage is TRBJ2-7; TRBD2 aligns across 7 bases. With 2 bases clipped from V and 5 bases from J, the junction kept 12 bases outside the gene matches. From germline, CDR1 is KGHSH and CDR2 LQKENI. The CDR3 totals 16 residues. The CDR3 is CASSPGRTRTVDEQYF. Here the CDR3 DNA reads TGTGCCAGCTCACCAGGCCGGACTAGGACCGTCGACGAGCAGTACTTC.